The 25 T cell receptor beta chains in this list originate from one sample, sequenced in a study of T cell responses to AZD1222 COVID-19 vaccine. Assay used: immunoSEQ multiplex PCR; TCRdb lists only in-frame clones, some missing. The table has about 160,000 clones, about 90% seen once. This material consisted of peripheral blood, taken on day 0 of MenACWY control vaccination. The receptors stem from an adult in good health.

The chain couples TRBV7-9 to TRBJ1-1, with a weak D call TRBD1 (5 bases). The CDR3 runs to 17 residues. In germline, CDR1 is SEHNR, CDR2 FQNEAQ (reference sequence). V shed 3 bases and J shed 0 bases, with 17 bases lying between them. The CDR3 loop is CASSLGFGADMNTEAFF. The DNA of the CDR3 is TGTGCCAGCAGCTTGGGTTTCGGGGCCGACATGAACACTGAAGCTTTCTTT. The full variable domain, its missing parts supplied by reference TRBV7-9 and TRBJ1-1, is DTGVSQNPRHKITKRGQNVTFRCDPISEHNRLYWYRQTLGQGPEFLTYFQNEAQLEKSRLLSDRFSAERPKGSFSTLEIQRTEQGDSAMYLCASSLGFGADMNTEAFFGQGTRLTVV.

The chain employs TRBV19 and TRBJ2-2, with D hard to call. CDR1 is LNHDA and CDR2 is SQIVND in the germline V gene (reference sequence). The CDR3 is 13 residues long. Trimming removed 4 bases from V and 4 bases from J, with 7 bases in between. The CDR3 protein is CASSTTVTGELFF. CDR3 nucleotide sequence: TGTGCCAGTAGTACTACGGTCACCGGGGAGCTGTTTTTT. Drawing the rest from reference TRBV19 and TRBJ2-2, the complete variable domain is DGGITQSPKYLFRKEGQNVTLSCEQNLNHDAMYWYRQDPGQGLRLIYYSQIVNDFQKGDIAEGYSVSREKKESFPLTVTSAQKNPTAFYLCASSTTVTGELFFGEGSRLTVL.

The chain links TRBV11-3 to TRBJ2-7; TRBD2 matches at 10 bases. Germline assignment: CDR1 SGHNT and CDR2 YENEEA. The CDR3 is made up of 15 amino acids. V dropped 1 base and J dropped 1; count of bases not matched to a gene: 1. The CDR3, as DNA: TGTGCCAGCAGCTTAGGACTAGCGGGTTCCTACGAGCAGTACTTC. Translated: CASSLGLAGSYEQYF.

The gene calls are TRBV9 and TRBJ2-7; 14 nucleotides line up with TRBD2. The V gene end was trimmed by 0 bases and the J gene end by 3 bases; junction bases not matched to a gene: 2. Germline CDR1 reads SGDLS; CDR2 reads YYNGEE. The CDR3 sequence is 16 residues long. CDR3 in amino acids: CASSVGLAGGLYEQYF. CDR3 DNA: TGTGCCAGCAGCGTAGGACTAGCGGGAGGGCTCTACGAGCAGTACTTC.

This chain links TRBV7-9 with TRBJ1-5; weak D call: TRBD1 (5 bases). The CDR3 consists of 16 residues. The V gene's germline CDR1 is SEHNR and CDR2 FQNEAQ (reference sequence). V was pared by 5 bases and J by 4 bases, with 18 bases between. The CDR3 is CASSRGDSQVNQPQHF. CDR3 bases: TGTGCCAGCAGCCGCGGGGACTCTCAGGTGAATCAGCCCCAGCATTTT.

The genes are TRBV19 and TRBJ1-1; perhaps TRBD1 as D (5 bases). V lost 3 bases and J 5 bases, leaving 10 bases between the germline ends. CDR3 length: 13 residues. CDR1 and CDR2 from the germline V gene are LNHDA and SQIVND (reference sequence). DNA for the CDR3: TGTGCCAGTAGTATGGAGGGGATAACTGAAGCTTTCTTT. This translates into CASSMEGITEAFF.

This chain links TRBV7-3 with TRBJ2-2; D might be TRBD2 (6 bases). Per germline, CDR1 SGHTA and CDR2 FQGTGA. The CDR3 is 15 amino acids. Trimming took off 1 base at V and 3 bases at J, with 9 bases between the two ends. CDR3 DNA: TGTGCCAGCAGCTTAAAGACGGGGGACACCGGGGAGCTGTTTTTT. The encoded protein is CASSLKTGDTGELFF. The whole variable domain, filled in from reference TRBV7-3 and TRBJ2-2, reads GAGVSQTPSNKVTEKGKYVELRCDPISGHTALYWYRQSLGQGPEFLIYFQGTGAADDSGLPNDRFFAVRPEGSVSTLKIQRTERGDSAVYLCASSLKTGDTGELFFGEGSRLTVL.

This clone was counted a single time. The rearrangement links TRBV5-4 to TRBJ1-3; D possibly corresponds to TRBD1 (6 bases). This CDR3 is built from 14 residues. Germline CDR1 SGHNT, CDR2 YYREEE (reference sequence). The V end lost 0 bases, the J end lost 3 bases, and 7 bases lay between the germline ends. As DNA, the CDR3 is TGTGCCAGCAGCTTGGCAGGGGTTGGAAACACCATATATTTT. This codes for CASSLAGVGNTIYF.

This rearrangement joins TRBV6-5 to TRBJ2-7; the match to TRBD2 covers 8 bases. Germline V gene sequence: CDR1 MNHEY, CDR2 SVGAGI. V trimming: 7 bases; J trimming: 2 bases; junction bases outside the gene matches: 10. The CDR3 loop spans 15 amino acids. The CDR3 here is CASTTLGSGTYEQYF. Written as DNA, the CDR3 is TGTGCCAGCACTACCCTGGGTAGCGGGACCTACGAGCAGTACTTC.

This chain joins TRBV6-2 or TRBV6-3 and TRBJ1-2; tentatively, D is TRBD1 (5 bases). Trimming shortened V by 5 bases and J by 2 bases, and 15 bases separated the two germline ends. The CDR3 sequence is 15 residues long. The V gene's germline CDR1 is MNHEY and CDR2 SVGEGT. CDR3 DNA sequence: TGTGCCAGCAGTGGGAACCGGGACGGGAACTATGGCTACACCTTC. Protein product: CASSGNRDGNYGYTF.

This chain's CDR3 is CASSSHPRQGSQPQHF. Written as DNA, the CDR3 is TGTGCCAGCAGCTCTCACCCTCGACAGGGCAGTCAGCCCCAGCATTTT. J is TRBJ1-5 and V is TRBV7-2; TRBD1 matches at 7 bases. CDR1 is SGHTA, CDR2 FQGNSA, per germline. With V trimmed by 4 bases and J by 6 bases, 12 bases remained unmatched. This CDR3 has 16 amino acids.

This chain links TRBV9 with TRBJ1-1; D gene uncertain. Germline CDR1 SGDLS, CDR2 YYNGEE. CDR3 length: 13 residues. V was clipped by 3 bases and J by 3 bases, with 9 bases between them. The DNA for the CDR3 is TGTGCCAGCAGCGCCGAATCGTACACTGAAGCTTTCTTT. Amino acids: CASSAESYTEAFF. The full variable domain, rest sourced from reference TRBV9 and TRBJ1-1, is DSGVTQTPKHLITATGQRVTLRCSPRSGDLSVYWYQQSLDQGLQFLIQYYNGEERAKGNILERFSAQQFPDLHSELNLSSLELGDSALYFCASSAESYTEAFFGQGTRLTVV.

This rearrangement joins TRBV24-1 to TRBJ2-3, with D hard to call. V was cut by 5 bases and J by 2 bases, with 19 bases left in between. The CDR3 contains 17 residues. CDR1 and CDR2 from the germline V gene are KGHDR and SFDVKD. The CDR3 bases are TGTGCCACCAGTGCCCCCCGGGTGGTCGACTCCACAGATACGCAGTATTTT. This codes for CATSAPRVVDSTDTQYF.

This rearrangement joins TRBV27 to TRBJ2-1; D gene unclear. Trimming cost V 7 bases and J 5 bases, with 21 bases left between them. The CDR3 spans 16 residues. CDR1 and CDR2 from the germline V gene are MNHEY and SMNVEV (reference sequence). CDR3 protein: CASKPPGSSPNNEQFF. The CDR3 DNA reads as TGTGCCAGCAAACCCCCCGGAAGTAGCCCGAACAATGAGCAGTTCTTC.

The chain employs TRBV29-1 and TRBJ2-5; possible D gene TRBD1, 6 bases. From germline, CDR1 is SQVTM and CDR2 ANQGSEA. The CDR3 sequence is 14 residues long. V gave up 7 bases and J gave up 5 bases, with 20 bases separating them. For the CDR3, the DNA is TGCAGCGCCTGGACAGACTTAAGATCTGAGACCCAGTACTTC. Translating gives CSAWTDLRSETQYF.

The chain is built from TRBV30 and TRBJ1-3; 8 bases are a match to TRBD1. Looked up from germline, CDR1 is GTSNPN and CDR2 is SVGIG (reference sequence). There are 14 residues in the CDR3. V lost 2 bases, J lost 6 bases, and 6 bases stayed unmatched. CDR3 amino acids: CAWSPGQGVNTIYF. The CDR3 DNA reads as TGTGCCTGGAGTCCTGGACAGGGAGTAAACACCATATATTTT.

The chain carries TRBV7-2 and TRBJ1-5; D is unclear. Germline CDR1 and CDR2: SGHTA and FQGNSA. The CDR3 loop spans 16 amino acids. Deletions cut 0 bases from V and 3 bases from J, with 12 bases between. CDR3 sequence reads: CASSLAGLGYNQPQHF. The CDR3 region has the DNA TGTGCCAGCAGCTTAGCAGGGCTTGGCTACAATCAGCCCCAGCATTTT.

This clone was detected only once. The J gene is TRBJ2-7, the V gene TRBV19, with 9 bases fitting TRBD2. In germline, CDR1 is LNHDA, CDR2 SQIVND (reference sequence). CDR3 size: 14 residues. Unmatched junction bases numbered 11, after V lost 8 bases and J lost 6 bases. In nucleotides, the CDR3 is TGTGCCAGTGCATTAGCGGGAGTAAGAGGCGAGCAGTACTTC. It yields the protein CASALAGVRGEQYF.

This chain connects TRBV25-1 to TRBJ2-5; the match to TRBD1 covers 7 bases. CDR1 is MGHDK and CDR2 is SYGVNS in the germline V gene. The V and J ends lost 4 bases and 4 bases, in that order; junction bases with no gene match: 3. The CDR3 extends over 13 amino acids. The CDR3 coding sequence is TGTGCCAGCAGTGGACAGGGCCGAGAGACCCAGTACTTC. Translated: CASSGQGRETQYF.

The V and J genes are TRBV14 and TRBJ2-1; D not resolved. Germline CDR1 and CDR2: SGHDN and FVKESK. This CDR3 is built from 13 residues. The V end lost 0 bases, the J end lost 9 bases, and 9 bases lay between the germline ends. CDR3 in DNA: TGTGCCAGCAGCCAAGATCTGGACCCTGAGCAGTTCTTC. This translates into CASSQDLDPEQFF.

The gene calls are TRBV5-1 and TRBJ1-2; weak D call: TRBD1 (5 bases). CDR3 size: 13 residues. Germline-derived CDR1 and CDR2 are SGHRS and YFSETQ. V was trimmed by 0 bases and J by 8 bases, leaving 11 bases between them. The DNA for the CDR3 is TGCGCCAGCAGCTTGGATCAGGGTTTGGGCTACACCTTC. Residues: CASSLDQGLGYTF.

Turning to this clone: The junction differs from germline at one of its ends, possibly a read error. The chain recombines TRBV11-2 with TRBJ2-7; 9 bases are shared with TRBD1. Germline loops: CDR1 SGHAT, CDR2 FQNNGV. The CDR3 is made up of 15 amino acids. DNA of the CDR3: TGTGCCAGCAGCCTAGAGGGACAGGGAGTCTACGAGCAGTACTTC. Its protein is CASSLEGQGVYEQYF.

The rearrangement links TRBV10-3 to TRBJ1-5; 8 positions match TRBD1. J lost 7 bases, V lost 0 bases, and 5 bases had no gene match. This CDR3 is 15 amino acids long. Germline values: CDR1 ENHRY, CDR2 SYGVKD. CDR3 residues: CAISESGTGSQPQHF. For the CDR3, the DNA is TGTGCCATCAGTGAGTCCGGGACAGGCAGCCAGCCCCAGCATTTT.

This clone was seen a handful of times. V usage is TRBV6-2 or TRBV6-3 and J usage is TRBJ2-2; D may correspond to TRBD1 or TRBD2 (6 bases each). The germline CDR1 and CDR2 sequences are MNHEY and SVGEGT. The V gene lost 0 bases and the J gene lost 2 bases, with 16 bases spanning the gap. The CDR3 consists of 18 residues. In nucleotides, the CDR3 is TGTGCCAGCAGTTACTCGACTTTGGGGGGCACCAACACCGGGGAGCTGTTTTTT. This encodes CASSYSTLGGTNTGELFF.

CDR3 in DNA: TGTGCCACCAGCCGTATTCCACAGGGAAACAAAAATGAGCAGTTCTTC. Protein: CATSRIPQGNKNEQFF. The chain employs TRBV24-1 and TRBJ2-1; D possibly corresponds to TRBD1 (6 bases). Germline CDR1 and CDR2: KGHDR and SFDVKD. V gave up 7 bases and J gave up 7 bases, with 22 bases separating them. The CDR3 contains 16 residues.